These 31 T cell receptor beta chains were sequenced from one sample in a study of post-analysis software for immune sequencing data. Study results and limitations: Patients carried roughly 5 TRBV segments more frequently than controls did, and TRBV5-6, TRBV5-1 and TRBV20-1 were among them.

Antigen specificity for these receptors is unknown. Prepared libraries of TCR beta cDNA carried unique molecular identifiers. Via MiXCR, TCRdb re-called the PCR reads, giving one row per CDR3 protein. Here the sample spans about 540,000 distinct CDR3 sequences, around a third being singletons. The sequencing sample was made of blood. These receptors originate from a girl aged 2 to 17 with multiple sclerosis.

This chain uses TRBV29-1 with TRBJ2-1, with D perhaps TRBD1 or TRBD2 (5 bases each). The CDR3 totals 14 residues. The germline gives CDR1 SQVTM, CDR2 ANQGSEA. V was clipped by 1 base and J by 5 bases, with 12 bases between them. CDR3 bases: TGCAGCGTTGAAGTCGAGGGGTTGGACAATGAGCAGTTCTTC. It specifies CSVEVEGLDNEQFF.

This chain uses TRBV29-1 with TRBJ2-3, with D possibly TRBD2 on 7 matching bases. In germline, CDR1 is SQVTM, CDR2 ANQGSEA. The CDR3 totals 16 residues. V lost 8 bases and J 0 bases, leaving 21 bases between the germline ends. CDR3 sequence reads: CSPQAGALPSTDTQYF. DNA of the CDR3: TGCAGCCCACAGGCGGGGGCCCTCCCAAGCACAGATACGCAGTATTTT.

This clonotype was observed a few times. The CDR3 reads CASRETGESSYEQYF. The CDR3 DNA is TGCGCCAGCAGGGAGACAGGGGAGAGCTCCTACGAGCAGTACTTC. This chain connects TRBV10-2 to TRBJ2-7, with 8 positions matching TRBD1. CDR1 is WSHSY and CDR2 is SAAADI in the germline V gene. This CDR3 is 15 amino acids long. V dropped 6 bases and J dropped 0; count of bases not matched to a gene: 7.

This clonotype was counted only a few times. The chain has TRBV7-9 and TRBJ2-3; 9 nucleotides align to TRBD1. The CDR3 totals 16 residues. With 4 bases clipped from V and 3 bases from J, the junction kept 8 bases outside the gene matches. Germline V CDR1 and CDR2: SEHNR, FQNEAQ (reference sequence). This CDR3 reads CASSSTGTGWTDTQYF. The CDR3 DNA reads TGTGCCAGCAGCTCCACCGGGACAGGGTGGACAGATACGCAGTATTTT. The full variable domain, with the rest looked up from reference TRBV7-9 and TRBJ2-3, is DTGVSQNPRHKITKRGQNVTFRCDPISEHNRLYWYRQTLGQGPEFLTYFQNEAQLEKSRLLSDRFSAERPKGSFSTLEIQRTEQGDSAMYLCASSSTGTGWTDTQYFGPGTRLTVL.

The chain combines TRBV11-2 with TRBJ1-2, with D tentatively TRBD1 (6 bases). The CDR3 is 14 amino acids. Per germline, CDR1 SGHAT and CDR2 FQNNGV. The germline V and J ends were trimmed by 5 bases and 3 bases, with 13 bases remaining between them. The CDR3 region is CASSSTGSDYGYTF. The DNA of the CDR3 is TGTGCCAGCAGCAGTACAGGGAGCGACTATGGCTACACCTTC.

This clonotype was picked up many times. V and J are TRBV27 and TRBJ2-7, with 12 bases matching TRBD2. Per germline, CDR1 MNHEY and CDR2 SMNVEV (reference sequence). This CDR3 is built from 17 residues. V lost 6 bases to trimming and J lost 2 bases; unmatched junction nucleotides: 11. CDR3 nucleotides: TGTGCCAGCAGCTCTATTCAACTAGCGGGGGGTGCCTACGAGCAGTACTTC. Translating gives CASSSIQLAGGAYEQYF.

The table lists this clonotype with a few counts. The chain has TRBV20-1 and TRBJ2-7, with unresolved D. Germline assignment: CDR1 DFQATT and CDR2 SNEGSKA (reference sequence). V lost 0 bases, J lost 2 bases, and 11 bases lay in between. The CDR3 is 14 amino acids. CDR3 in amino acids: CSARDLDRTYEQYF. The CDR3 nucleotides read TGCAGTGCTAGAGATCTGGACCGAACCTACGAGCAGTACTTC.

The genes are TRBV9 and TRBJ1-2; D may be TRBD1 (6 bases). CDR3 length: 15 residues. Germline V gene data show CDR1 as SGDLS and CDR2 as YYNGEE. The germline V and J ends were trimmed by 2 bases and 4 bases, with 15 bases remaining between them. For the CDR3, the DNA is TGTGCCAGCAGCGTCACAGGGTTGGAGGGCTATGGCTACACCTTC. Protein: CASSVTGLEGYGYTF. Together with reference TRBV9 and TRBJ1-2, the CDR3 gives the full variable domain: DSGVTQTPKHLITATGQRVTLRCSPRSGDLSVYWYQQSLDQGLQFLIQYYNGEERAKGNILERFSAQQFPDLHSELNLSSLELGDSALYFCASSVTGLEGYGYTFGSGTRLTVV.

This clonotype was found a few times. The gene calls are TRBV7-2 and TRBJ2-3; TRBD2 aligns across 9 bases. The germline gives CDR1 SGHTA, CDR2 FQGNSA. The V gene end was trimmed by 5 bases and the J gene end by 6 bases; junction bases not matched to a gene: 15. This CDR3 has 17 amino acids. Written as DNA, the CDR3 is TGTGCCAGCAGCCTGACGTCGGGGCGGGGGGGCCCGGATACGCAGTATTTT. This codes for CASSLTSGRGGPDTQYF.

The chain recombines TRBV6-4 with TRBJ1-2, with D possibly being TRBD1 (5 bases). Germline V gives CDR1 MRHNA, CDR2 SNTAGT. Trimming shortened V by 5 bases and J by 4 bases, and 17 bases separated the two germline ends. The CDR3 sequence is 15 residues long. The CDR3 bases are TGTGCCAGCAGTAGGTCCGACAGCAACTCCTATGGCTACACCTTC. Its translation: CASSRSDSNSYGYTF.

This clonotype came up a few times. J is TRBJ1-6 and V is TRBV12-3 or TRBV12-4, with TRBD1 matching over 8 bases. CDR3 size: 15 residues. Unmatched junction bases numbered 7, after V lost 6 bases and J lost 6 bases. CDR3 sequence (DNA): TGTGCCAGCAGGACAGGGGTGTTAATTAATTCACCCCTCCACTTT. Translation gives CASRTGVLINSPLHF.

This clonotype has just a few counts. V usage is TRBV29-1 and J usage is TRBJ1-5; tentative D call: TRBD1 (5 bases). The V gene lost 5 bases and the J gene lost 4 bases, with 12 bases spanning the gap. CDR1 is SQVTM and CDR2 is ANQGSEA in the germline V gene. The CDR3 is 13 residues long. The CDR3 region has the DNA TGCAGCGTTCTGGCGGACAAAAATCAGCCCCAGCATTTT. Encoded protein: CSVLADKNQPQHF. The entire variable domain, with the rest obtained from reference TRBV29-1 and TRBJ1-5, is as follows: SAVISQKPSRDICQRGTSLTIQCQVDSQVTMMFWYRQQPGQSLTLIATANQGSEATYESGFVIDKFPISRPNLTFSTLTVSNMSPEDSSIYLCSVLADKNQPQHFGDGTRLSIL.

Comments on this clonotype: One junction end disagrees with the germline gene, perhaps due to a read error. The chain has TRBV6-5 and TRBJ1-4; 8 nucleotides agree with TRBD1. The CDR3 runs to 17 residues. Per germline, CDR1 MNHEY and CDR2 SVGAGI. The CDR3 nucleotides are TGTGCCAGCAGTTCGAAACTACAGGGGGGAACTAATGAAAAGCTGTTTTTT. As protein: CASSSKLQGGTNEKLFF.

The sample holds a few counts of this clonotype. The chain combines TRBV7-3 with TRBJ2-7; TRBD1 matches 8 bases. With the DNA end fitting TRBJ2-5 better, the J assignment may be wrong. The CDR3 is made up of 13 amino acids. Germline assignment: CDR1 SGHTA and CDR2 FQGTGA. The CDR3 sequence is CASSSGQEETQYF. The DNA for the CDR3 is TGTGCCAGCAGCTCGGGACAGGAGGAGACCCAGTACTTC.

The V gene is TRBV27, the J gene TRBJ1-1; 10 nucleotides agree with TRBD1. The CDR3 sequence is 21 residues long. Looked up from germline, CDR1 is MNHEY and CDR2 is SMNVEV (reference sequence). V was pared by 6 bases and J by 1 base, with 23 bases of the junction left unmatched. Written as DNA, the CDR3 is TGTGCCAGCAGACAAAACCCGGGACAGGGGAACGTGAATTCACCGAACACTGAAGCTTTCTTT. Translation: CASRQNPGQGNVNSPNTEAFF.

The genes are TRBV7-3 and TRBJ2-3, with D possibly matching TRBD2 (5 bases). The CDR3 contains 15 residues. CDR1 and CDR2 from the germline V gene are SGHTA and FQGTGA. Trimming pared 5 bases from V and 2 bases from J, leaving 14 bases between. CDR3 residues: CASSQRAAFTDTQYF. The CDR3 bases are TGTGCCAGCAGCCAGAGGGCAGCATTCACAGATACGCAGTATTTT.

The V and J genes are TRBV20-1 and TRBJ2-3; tentatively, D is TRBD1 or TRBD2 (5 bases each). Germline assignment: CDR1 DFQATT and CDR2 SNEGSKA (reference sequence). Between the trimmed V and J ends, which lost 0 bases and 0 bases, there was a span of 10 bases. The CDR3 loop spans 15 amino acids. CDR3 residues: CSARDKRGSTDTQYF. The CDR3 nucleotides are TGCAGTGCTAGAGATAAGAGGGGTAGCACAGATACGCAGTATTTT.

The chain employs TRBV5-1 and TRBJ2-5; TRBD1 is a possible D gene (5 bases). Per the germline V gene, CDR1 is SGHRS and CDR2 is YFSETQ. This CDR3 is built from 14 residues. V was trimmed by 3 bases and J by 5 bases, leaving 14 bases between them. The CDR3 DNA sequence: TGCGCCAGCAGCTCCCAGGGCCCTCGGGAGACCCAGTACTTC. Protein: CASSSQGPRETQYF.

This clonotype was detected only a few times. The CDR3 nucleotides read TGCGCCAGCAGCTGGGGTCCCAACGGAGAGACCCAGTACTTC. Amino acid sequence: CASSWGPNGETQYF. This chain links TRBV5-1 with TRBJ2-5, with D uncertain. Germline CDR1 SGHRS, CDR2 YFSETQ. V gave up 3 bases and J gave up 4 bases, with 13 bases separating them. The CDR3 length is 14 residues.

The chain joins TRBV12-3 or TRBV12-4 to TRBJ1-1; 8 bases are a match to TRBD1. The V and J ends lost 7 bases and 1 base, in that order; junction bases with no gene match: 5. The CDR3 is 14 residues long. The CDR3 is CASTRTGGNTEAFF. DNA for the CDR3: TGTGCCAGCACCCGAACAGGGGGGAACACTGAAGCTTTCTTT.

In its sample, this clonotype was seen a few times. V and J are TRBV19 and TRBJ2-1, with D maybe TRBD1 (5 bases). The V and J ends lost 3 bases and 3 bases respectively, with 6 bases between them. This CDR3 is built from 13 residues. Germline CDR1 LNHDA, CDR2 SQIVND (reference sequence). DNA of the CDR3: TGTGCCAGTAGTATGACAGTCTACAATGAGCAGTTCTTC. Its protein product is CASSMTVYNEQFF.

There are a few counts of this clonotype. The gene calls are TRBV5-1 and TRBJ1-5; possible D gene TRBD1, 6 bases. This CDR3 region has 16 residues. Germline CDR1 reads SGHRS; CDR2 reads YFSETQ. V was trimmed by 4 bases and J by 0 bases, leaving 14 bases between them. CDR3: CASSPAGAHSNQPQHF. CDR3 sequence (DNA): TGCGCCAGCAGCCCAGCAGGGGCACATAGCAATCAGCCCCAGCATTTT.

The chain joins TRBV15 to TRBJ2-4; 15 bases line up with TRBD2. This CDR3 spans 20 amino acids. Germline V CDR1 and CDR2: LNHNV, YYDKDF (reference sequence). V trimming: 6 bases; J trimming: 2 bases; junction bases outside the gene matches: 14. The CDR3 DNA reads as TGTGCCACCAGGCCGTGGAGCGGGACTAGCGGGGGGCCAACCAAAAACATTCAGTACTTC. Its translation is CATRPWSGTSGGPTKNIQYF.

The V and J genes are TRBV2 and TRBJ1-4; 7 bases line up with TRBD1. The V and J ends lost 6 bases and 7 bases, in that order; junction bases with no gene match: 8. The CDR3 runs to 14 residues. Germline V gene lookup returns CDR1 SNHLY and CDR2 FYNNEI. In DNA, the CDR3 is TGTGCCAGCAGAGACAGGGTGGGGAGTGAAAAACTGTTTTTT. Amino acid sequence: CASRDRVGSEKLFF. The variable domain in full, completed from reference TRBV2 and TRBJ1-4, reads EPEVTQTPSHQVTQMGQEVILRCVPISNHLYFYWYRQILGQKVEFLVSFYNNEISEKSEIFDDQFSVERPDGSNFTLKIRSTKLEDSAMYFCASRDRVGSEKLFFGSGTQLSVL.

This clonotype occurred many times. V is TRBV29-1 and J is TRBJ2-1; 14 nucleotides line up with TRBD2. The CDR3 has 14 amino acids. Germline V CDR1 and CDR2: SQVTM, ANQGSEA. With 4 bases clipped from V and 6 bases from J, the junction kept 2 bases outside the gene matches. CDR3 residues: CSVATSGGANEQFF. In DNA, the CDR3 is TGCAGCGTTGCGACTAGCGGGGGGGCCAATGAGCAGTTCTTC.

CDR3 sequence: CASSPARTGANYGYTF. The DNA for the CDR3 is TGTGCCAGCTCACCGGCCCGGACAGGGGCTAACTATGGCTACACCTTC. The chain links TRBV18 to TRBJ1-2; 9 nucleotides align to TRBD1. Germline trimming cut 3 bases from V and 0 bases from J; bases unmatched to any gene: 5. CDR3 length equals 16 residues. CDR1 is KGHSH, CDR2 LQKENI, per germline.

This clonotype was counted ten times or more. The chain couples TRBV5-6 to TRBJ2-3, with D tentatively TRBD2 (5 bases). The germline V and J ends were trimmed by 2 bases and 1 base, with 8 bases remaining between them. This CDR3 has 14 residues. Germline V gene data show CDR1 as SGHDT and CDR2 as YYEEEE. CDR3 sequence (DNA): TGTGCCAGCAGCTTAGGAGCGGGCACAGATACGCAGTATTTT. This translates into CASSLGAGTDTQYF.

The genes are TRBV10-3 and TRBJ1-2; 8 bases fit TRBD1. The germline V gene has CDR1 ENHRY and CDR2 SYGVKD. There are 13 residues in the CDR3. V shed 0 bases and J 12 bases; nucleotides not matched to a gene: 6. The CDR3 nucleotides read TGTGCCATCAGTGAGTCAGCACAGGGGGTAGACACCTTC. Its translation is CAISESAQGVDTF.

The V gene is TRBV3-1, the J gene TRBJ2-1; 7 nucleotides match TRBD1. The germline V gene encodes CDR1 LGHDT and CDR2 YNNKEL (reference sequence). V shed 5 bases, J shed 6 bases, and the junction held 10 bases outside the gene matches. The CDR3 is 15 amino acids. The CDR3 DNA sequence: TGTGCCAGCAGCTTGACAGGGCATGGGCCCAATGAGCAGTTCTTC. Encoded protein: CASSLTGHGPNEQFF.

This chain uses TRBV10-3 with TRBJ2-3; D remains unclear. From germline, CDR1 is ENHRY and CDR2 SYGVKD. CDR3 length equals 14 residues. Between the trimmed V and J ends, which lost 4 bases and 1 base, there was a span of 9 bases. As DNA, the CDR3 is TGTGCCATCAGTGTTCTATCTCGCACAGATACGCAGTATTTT. This gives the protein CAISVLSRTDTQYF.

The chain couples TRBV5-1 to TRBJ2-1; D is perhaps TRBD2 (6 bases). The CDR3 runs to 13 residues. Germline V lookup: CDR1 SGHRS, CDR2 YFSETQ. The V end was cut by 4 bases, the J end by 9 bases, with 14 bases between. The CDR3 loop reads CASSPGGVIEQFF. DNA of the CDR3: TGCGCCAGCAGCCCCGGAGGGGTCATTGAGCAGTTCTTC.